These T cell receptor beta chains were read from a single sample in a study of Graves' ophthalmopathy and Graves' hyperthyroidism. TCRdb ran MiXCR on the multiplex PCR reads and lists one entry per CDR3 protein. Of about 620,000 distinct CDR3 sequences in the sample, approximately 22% were seen once. Sequencing was done on a sample of peripheral blood. The source of these receptors is a woman in her late teens or twenties with stable Graves' hyperthyroidism. Some clones in this sample may be carry-over from other donors' samples. Both conserved end residues are trimmed from each CDR3. Each record gives: D gene, clone size, V gene, CDR3 protein. D genes are given only for firm matches. Clone size appears in some rows only: once, few, many, or a class for an expanded clone.

>-|many|TRBV20-1
SARGSLYQETQY
>TRBD1|-|TRBV12-5
ASGSPRDRGGEQY
>-|many|TRBV7-2
ASSLGAGRHYGYT
>-|many|TRBV12-3/TRBV12-4
ASSFKAF
>-|many|TRBV7-8
ASSFDPGAVETQY
>-|many|TRBV11-2
ASSSDGEYQETQY
>-|-|TRBV12-3/TRBV12-4
ASSLTRTAYNSPLH
>-|-|TRBV2
ASMPGANVLT
>TRBD1|-|TRBV7-2
ASSWTGDGNEQY
>-|many|TRBV12-3/TRBV12-4
ASSFTPSGYT
>-|many|TRBV12-3/TRBV12-4
ASSRVGSHIKY
>-|many|TRBV6-5
ASSYSGLGGYT
>-|many|TRBV28
ASNGAGAQPSYGYT
>-|-|TRBV27
ASGYGSGYEQY
>-|many|TRBV28
ASSLSIYYEQY
>-|many|TRBV12-3/TRBV12-4
ASSLTGTNTEAF
>-|many|TRBV12-3/TRBV12-4
ASSSQGYNSPLH
>-|-|TRBV5-1
ASSLDSQTSKIGEQY
>-|many|TRBV6-1
ASSEWGLPAF
>TRBD1|-|TRBV7-9
ASNSHDHRGQASPLH
>-|many|TRBV6-1
AGRLGMNTEAF
>-|few|TRBV11-1
ASSLATTGLTAEAF
>-|many|TRBV10-3
AISEANYGYT
>-|many|TRBV19
ATRDDRNTEAF
>TRBD1|-|TRBV28
ASSLPGQVDDTIY
>-|many|TRBV6-5
ASSYEGLVAF
>-|few|TRBV27
ASSADMTTMNTEAF
>-|many|TRBV6-1
ASSEPGGGRDYDYT
>-|few|TRBV19
ASSPGPTNTEAF